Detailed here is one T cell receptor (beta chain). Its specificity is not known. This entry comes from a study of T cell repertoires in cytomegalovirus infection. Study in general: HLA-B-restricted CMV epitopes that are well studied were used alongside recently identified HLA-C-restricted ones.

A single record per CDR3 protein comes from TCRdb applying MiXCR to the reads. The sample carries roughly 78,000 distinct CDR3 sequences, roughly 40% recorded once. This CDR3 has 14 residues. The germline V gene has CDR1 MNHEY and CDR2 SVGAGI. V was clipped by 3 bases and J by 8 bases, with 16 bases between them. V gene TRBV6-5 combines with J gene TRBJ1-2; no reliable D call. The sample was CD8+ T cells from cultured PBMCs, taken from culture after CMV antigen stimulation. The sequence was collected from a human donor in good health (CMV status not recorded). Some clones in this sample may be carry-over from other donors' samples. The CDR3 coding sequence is TGTGCCAGCAGTTATGACGTTGGGGAGTTCGGCTACACCTTC. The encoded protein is CASSYDVGEFGYTF.